These T cell receptor beta chains were read from a single sample in a study of neurological immune-mediated disorders. TCRdb reprocessed the 5' RACE reads with MiXCR, giving one entry per CDR3 protein. The repertoire holds 25,000 to 35,000 distinct CDR3 sequences, with around 3.4% as singletons. Input material: PBMCs. These receptors all come from a woman in her 30s with multiple sclerosis. Each CDR3 is given with its conserved first and last residue.

v_gene: TRBV5-1; j_gene: TRBJ2-3; CDR3aa: CASSLGTSGGVTDTQYF
v_gene: TRBV7-2; j_gene: TRBJ2-1; CDR3aa: CASSPRQGYNEQFF
v_gene: TRBV9; j_gene: TRBJ1-6; CDR3aa: CASSRVWDYNSPLHF
v_gene: TRBV12-3/TRBV12-4; j_gene: TRBJ2-1; CDR3aa: CASSVAGSYNEQFF
v_gene: TRBV12-3/TRBV12-4; j_gene: TRBJ2-3; CDR3aa: CASTAWGLPTDTQYF
v_gene: TRBV7-2; j_gene: TRBJ2-5; CDR3aa: CASRRGGSGETQYF
v_gene: TRBV15; j_gene: TRBJ1-5; CDR3aa: CATSKGSFQPQNF
v_gene: TRBV29-1; j_gene: TRBJ2-1; CDR3aa: CSVDLGTSGSRSYNEQFF
v_gene: TRBV5-5; j_gene: TRBJ2-5; CDR3aa: CASSLLGKRETQYF
v_gene: TRBV28; j_gene: TRBJ1-2; CDR3aa: CASSLFTGYGYTF
v_gene: TRBV7-2; j_gene: TRBJ2-2; CDR3aa: CASSYLTRKNTGELFF
v_gene: TRBV2; j_gene: TRBJ2-1; CDR3aa: CASSDPTLDF
v_gene: TRBV5-6; j_gene: TRBJ1-2; CDR3aa: CASSLGKTYGYTF
v_gene: TRBV14; j_gene: TRBJ2-7; CDR3aa: CASSPQRSNEQYF
v_gene: TRBV9; j_gene: TRBJ2-3; CDR3aa: CASSETSGAPDTQYF
v_gene: TRBV20-1; j_gene: TRBJ2-1; CDR3aa: CSARDPGRTSYNEQFF
v_gene: TRBV7-2; j_gene: TRBJ2-7; CDR3aa: CASSLNAGPYEQYF
v_gene: TRBV5-1; j_gene: TRBJ2-5; CDR3aa: CASSSDGEETQYF
v_gene: TRBV5-1; j_gene: TRBJ1-2; CDR3aa: CASSLEVAGDGYTF
v_gene: TRBV4-2; j_gene: TRBJ2-7; CDR3aa: CASSQEYASAPYEQYF
v_gene: TRBV7-8; j_gene: TRBJ2-3; CDR3aa: CASSPFTGLAGADTQYF
v_gene: TRBV12-3/TRBV12-4; j_gene: TRBJ1-5; CDR3aa: CASSLAWGSGQPQHF
v_gene: TRBV7-8; j_gene: TRBJ2-7; CDR3aa: CASSLTGGNYEQYF
v_gene: TRBV12-3/TRBV12-4; j_gene: TRBJ1-6; CDR3aa: CASSLAQTGYNSPLHF
v_gene: TRBV20-1; j_gene: TRBJ2-7; CDR3aa: CSAEDRTYEQYF
v_gene: TRBV7-2; j_gene: TRBJ1-5; CDR3aa: CASSLVFVGNQPQHF
v_gene: TRBV7-8; j_gene: TRBJ2-7; CDR3aa: CASSLAPSGNYEQYF
v_gene: TRBV9; j_gene: TRBJ1-1; CDR3aa: CASSKADSDTEAFF
v_gene: TRBV4-3; j_gene: TRBJ2-3; CDR3aa: CASSQSPDWQHTQYF